The 30 T cell receptor beta chains listed next were all sequenced from one sample in a study of T-cell memory formation after mild COVID-19. TCRdb re-analysed the 5' RACE reads in MiXCR, keeping a single row per CDR3 protein. The table lists over 450,000 distinct CDR3 sequences, roughly 20% of them singletons. The sequenced sample was PBMCs or a T cell subset sorted from them (not recorded which). These receptors were taken from an adult woman who had mild COVID-19 (a few samples of this study predate the infection). Cell type and time point are not known.

This clonotype was counted between two and nine times. The chain joins TRBV5-1 to TRBJ2-1; 8 bases match TRBD1. CDR3 length: 20 amino acids. V dropped 2 bases and J dropped 0; count of bases not matched to a gene: 16. Germline values: CDR1 SGHRS, CDR2 YFSETQ. The DNA for the CDR3 is TGCGCCAGCAGCTTTCCCGGGACAGGAGGTACAGGGGGCTCCTACAATGAGCAGTTCTTC. Its translation: CASSFPGTGGTGGSYNEQFF.

This chain links TRBV7-9 with TRBJ1-2; D may be TRBD1 (6 bases). Trimming took off 5 bases at V and 1 base at J, with 11 bases between the two ends. The length of the CDR3 is 14 residues. Germline V gene data show CDR1 as SEHNR and CDR2 as FQNEAQ (reference sequence). Here the CDR3 reads CASSPRTVNYGYTF. The CDR3, as DNA: TGTGCCAGCAGCCCTCGGACAGTTAACTATGGCTACACCTTC.

The gene calls are TRBV6-4 and TRBJ1-2; D is undetermined. Between the trimmed V and J ends, which lost 2 bases and 5 bases, there was a span of 9 bases. Germline V gene lookup returns CDR1 MRHNA and CDR2 SNTAGT. CDR3 length equals 13 residues. The chain's CDR3 is CASSDGNRYGYTF. CDR3 in DNA: TGTGCCAGCAGTGACGGTAACCGGTATGGCTACACCTTC.

In this sample, this clonotype turned up a few times. The V and J genes are TRBV7-3 and TRBJ2-2; D is possibly TRBD2 (5 bases). Trimming cost V 5 bases and J 2 bases, with 9 bases left between them. This CDR3 has 14 residues. CDR1 is SGHTA and CDR2 is FQGTGA in the germline V gene. The CDR3 nucleotides read TGTGCCAGCAGCCGGCCTAGCAACACCGGGGAGCTGTTTTTT. It codes for CASSRPSNTGELFF. Supplemented by reference TRBV7-3 and TRBJ2-2, the full variable domain reads GAGVSQTPSNKVTEKGKYVELRCDPISGHTALYWYRQSLGQGPEFLIYFQGTGAADDSGLPNDRFFAVRPEGSVSTLKIQRTERGDSAVYLCASSRPSNTGELFFGEGSRLTVL.

This clonotype was seen only a few times. This chain links TRBV12-5 with TRBJ2-7; D unresolved. CDR3 length: 12 amino acids. The germline gives CDR1 LGHNT, CDR2 FRNRAP. Trimming shortened V by 2 bases and J by 3 bases, and 5 bases separated the two germline ends. CDR3 residues: CASGLSNYEQYF. For the CDR3, the DNA is TGTGCTAGTGGTTTGAGTAACTACGAGCAGTACTTC. Full variable domain (outside the CDR3, taken from reference TRBV12-5 and TRBJ2-7): DARVTQTPRHKVTEMGQEVTMRCQPILGHNTVFWYRQTMMQGLELLAYFRNRAPLDDSGMPKDRFSAEMPDATLATLKIQPSEPRDSAVYFCASGLSNYEQYFGPGTRLTVT.

This clonotype was counted between two and nine times. This chain's CDR3 is CSAETGTGSYEQYF. CDR3 DNA sequence: TGCAGTGCGGAAACCGGGACAGGCTCCTACGAGCAGTACTTC. J is TRBJ2-7 and V is TRBV20-1, with TRBD1 matching 8 bases. Germline CDR1 and CDR2: DFQATT and SNEGSKA (reference sequence). The CDR3 is made up of 14 amino acids. V lost 6 bases to trimming and J lost 0 bases; unmatched junction nucleotides: 7.

This clonotype was seen only a few times. V is TRBV7-2 and J is TRBJ2-7, with 10 bases matching TRBD2. Unmatched junction bases numbered 9, after V lost 7 bases and J lost 3 bases. Germline V gene lookup returns CDR1 SGHTA and CDR2 FQGNSA. This CDR3 contains 15 residues. Here the CDR3 DNA reads TGTGCCAGCAAACTAGCGGGACCTACAAGCTACGAGCAGTACTTC. It specifies CASKLAGPTSYEQYF.

J is TRBJ1-5 and V is TRBV7-9; the D gene is possibly TRBD1 (6 bases). V shed 5 bases and J shed 1 base, with 15 bases lying between them. The CDR3 runs to 16 residues. Germline loops: CDR1 SEHNR, CDR2 FQNEAQ (reference sequence). The chain's CDR3 is CASSPTGRGSNQPQHF. CDR3 DNA sequence: TGTGCCAGCAGCCCGACCGGGAGGGGGAGCAATCAGCCCCAGCATTTT.

This clonotype was picked up a small number of times. The chain uses TRBV6-5 and TRBJ1-1; D is possibly TRBD1 (5 bases). Trimming took off 2 bases at V and 4 bases at J, with 11 bases between the two ends. CDR3 length equals 14 residues. The germline V gene has CDR1 MNHEY and CDR2 SVGAGI. Here the CDR3 reads CASSYQGSPTEAFF. The CDR3 nucleotides are TGTGCCAGCAGTTACCAGGGATCCCCCACTGAAGCTTTCTTT.

Concerning this clonotype itself: One junction end disagrees with the germline gene, perhaps due to a read error. The chain combines TRBV9 with TRBJ2-7, with 9 bases that match TRBD2. Germline V CDR1 and CDR2: SGDLS, YYNGEE. The CDR3 totals 15 residues. The CDR3 DNA reads TGTGACAGCAGCGTAGAGGGTAGCGGGAGTGACGAGCAGTACTTC. Translated: CDSSVEGSGSDEQYF.

This clonotype was picked up many times. This chain connects TRBV7-9 to TRBJ2-5; 8 bases are a match to TRBD2. There are 16 residues in the CDR3. After removal of 1 base from V and 1 base from J, the junction contained 5 bases not matched to a gene. Germline V CDR1 and CDR2: SEHNR, FQNEAQ (reference sequence). The CDR3 DNA sequence: TGTGCCAGCAGCTTAGGGCTAGCGGGCGCCCAAGAGACCCAGTACTTC. It translates to CASSLGLAGAQETQYF.

In its sample, this clonotype was seen a few times. V gene TRBV4-1 combines with J gene TRBJ2-1; 8 positions match TRBD1. This CDR3 is 15 amino acids long. The ends lost 1 base at V and 5 bases at J; junction bases unmatched: 4. Germline CDR1 reads MGHRA; CDR2 reads YSYEKL. The CDR3 region is CASSQVGRGHNEQFF. In DNA, the CDR3 is TGCGCCAGCAGCCAAGTGGGCAGGGGGCACAATGAGCAGTTCTTC.

Only a few counts were recorded for this clonotype. The J gene is TRBJ2-7, the V gene TRBV14; 8 bases line up with TRBD1. The CDR3 contains 15 residues. With V trimmed by 2 bases and J by 5 bases, 8 bases remained unmatched. Germline V gene lookup returns CDR1 SGHDN and CDR2 FVKESK. Here the CDR3 reads CASSQRTGGRDEQYF. The CDR3 DNA reads as TGTGCCAGCAGCCAACGTACAGGGGGTCGGGACGAGCAGTACTTC.

The gene calls are TRBV5-1 and TRBJ1-4; D may be TRBD1 (6 bases). The germline V gene encodes CDR1 SGHRS and CDR2 YFSETQ. This CDR3 has 17 residues. The V end lost 4 bases, the J end lost 5 bases, and 21 bases lay between the germline ends. CDR3 in DNA: TGCGCCAGCAGCCAGGCGCCGCAGGGGATCGAAAATGAAAAACTGTTTTTT. Protein product: CASSQAPQGIENEKLFF.

This clonotype was observed at least ten times. V is TRBV24-1 and J is TRBJ2-7, with D uncertain. Germline CDR1 and CDR2: KGHDR and SFDVKD. Trimming left V 4 bases short and J 3 bases short, with 15 bases between. The CDR3 totals 15 residues. CDR3 sequence (DNA): TGTGCCACCAGTGACCCAATGACCTATTTCTACGAGCAGTACTTC. This translates into CATSDPMTYFYEQYF.

This clonotype was detected only a few times. The V and J genes are TRBV6-5 and TRBJ1-1; D is unresolved. The CDR3 has 15 residues. V lost 2 bases and J lost 5, with 15 bases in between. Germline-derived CDR1 and CDR2 are MNHEY and SVGAGI. CDR3 coding DNA: TGTGCCAGCAGTTACCGGGCAGCCCTGGGGACTGAAGCTTTCTTT. Its protein product is CASSYRAALGTEAFF.

The chain is built from TRBV4-1 and TRBJ1-4; 8 bases line up with TRBD1. The trim removed 4 bases at V and 5 bases at J, leaving 9 bases unmatched. This CDR3 is built from 16 residues. CDR1 is MGHRA and CDR2 is YSYEKL in the germline V gene. CDR3 region: CASSRYGTGSNEKLFF. As DNA, the CDR3 is TGCGCCAGCAGCCGCTACGGGACAGGTTCCAATGAAAAACTGTTTTTT.

This clonotype occurred many times. V gene TRBV6-4 combines with J gene TRBJ2-3, with 8 bases that match TRBD2. The CDR3 spans 15 residues. The ends lost 5 bases at V and 4 bases at J; junction bases unmatched: 8. Per the germline V gene, CDR1 is MRHNA and CDR2 is SNTAGT. CDR3 coding DNA: TGTGCCAGCAGTACTGAAGCGGGAGCGTCAGATACGCAGTATTTT. Residues: CASSTEAGASDTQYF.

This clonotype occurred a few times. The chain couples TRBV5-1 to TRBJ2-5; 9 bases are shared with TRBD2. Germline V gene sequence: CDR1 SGHRS, CDR2 YFSETQ. CDR3 length equals 17 residues. J was trimmed by 2 bases and V by 1 base; bases with no gene match: 9. The CDR3 loop is CASSLTLSSGGQETQYF. CDR3 nucleotide sequence: TGCGCCAGCAGCTTGACCCTCTCCAGCGGGGGGCAAGAGACCCAGTACTTC.

This clonotype has at least ten counts. The J gene is TRBJ2-7, the V gene TRBV5-1, with D possibly being TRBD1 or TRBD2 (5 bases each). This CDR3 is built from 14 residues. V lost 0 bases and J lost 1, with 8 bases in between. Germline CDR1 and CDR2: SGHRS and YFSETQ. The CDR3 region is CASSLGDGSYEQYF. CDR3 nucleotide sequence: TGCGCCAGCAGCTTGGGGGACGGATCCTACGAGCAGTACTTC.

The J gene is TRBJ1-1, the V gene TRBV6-6; tentatively, D is TRBD1 (5 bases). This CDR3 contains 14 residues. Germline V gene data show CDR1 as MNHNY and CDR2 as SVGAGI (reference sequence). Trimming shortened V by 7 bases and J by 5 bases, and 17 bases separated the two germline ends. The CDR3 bases are TGTGCCAGCACCGACACCGGTCCAGGGACTGAAGCTTTCTTT. It specifies CASTDTGPGTEAFF.

The chain joins TRBV7-8 to TRBJ2-3; TRBD1 is a possible D gene (6 bases). The V end lost 7 bases, the J end lost 7 bases, and 21 bases lay between the germline ends. This CDR3 has 15 amino acids. CDR1 SGHVS and CDR2 FQNEAQ come from the germline V gene. The CDR3 here is CASTVRDKRGNTQYF. The CDR3 region has the DNA TGTGCCAGCACCGTAAGGGACAAACGAGGAAATACGCAGTATTTT.

This clonotype was counted a few times. This chain uses TRBV5-1 with TRBJ2-5; tentatively, D is TRBD2 (5 bases). The CDR3 consists of 13 residues. In germline, CDR1 is SGHRS, CDR2 YFSETQ. The ends were cut back, 0 bases at V and 4 bases at J, with 7 bases in the middle. Here the CDR3 reads CASSLERVETQYF. The CDR3 bases are TGCGCCAGCAGCTTGGAGAGGGTAGAGACCCAGTACTTC.

This clonotype was detected a few times. The rearrangement links TRBV10-3 to TRBJ2-7; maybe TRBD1 (6 bases). V lost 2 bases and J lost 8, with 10 bases in between. This CDR3 spans 12 amino acids. Germline CDR1 ENHRY, CDR2 SYGVKD. CDR3 region: CAISEADSKQYF. In DNA, the CDR3 is TGTGCCATCAGTGAGGCGGACAGTAAGCAGTACTTC.

The chain couples TRBV15 to TRBJ2-7; D gene ambiguous. CDR1 and CDR2 from the germline V gene are LNHNV and YYDKDF (reference sequence). The CDR3 is 14 amino acids. Trimming cost V 1 base and J 3 bases, with 10 bases left between them. In nucleotides, the CDR3 is TGTGCCACCAGCAGAGCGGAGACCCTCTACGAGCAGTACTTC. Amino acid sequence: CATSRAETLYEQYF.

This clonotype was counted between two and nine times. This sequence joins TRBV10-3 and TRBJ2-6, with a possible D match to TRBD2 (6 bases). Trimming removed 5 bases from V and 0 bases from J, with 17 bases in between. The CDR3 has 18 amino acids. The germline CDR1 and CDR2 sequences are ENHRY and SYGVKD. The CDR3 DNA reads TGTGCCATCAGTTTTCAAGGGACTGAGAGCTCTGGGGCCAACGTCCTGACTTTC. Translation: CAISFQGTESSGANVLTF.

This chain links TRBV7-6 with TRBJ2-1; 7 nucleotides line up with TRBD2. This CDR3 is 16 amino acids long. Germline CDR1 and CDR2: SGHVS and FNYEAQ. The ends lost 5 bases at V and 5 bases at J; junction bases unmatched: 12. The CDR3 coding sequence is TGTGCCAGCAGCCGAGAACAGTGGGGGAGGGACAATGAGCAGTTCTTC. This encodes CASSREQWGRDNEQFF.

The chain carries TRBV12-3 or TRBV12-4 and TRBJ2-7; D might be TRBD2 (5 bases). The CDR3 is made up of 14 amino acids. V dropped 7 bases and J dropped 0 bases, with 13 bases sitting between them. CDR3 DNA sequence: TGTGCCAGCACCCCCGAGGGCAGCTCCTACGAGCAGTACTTC. Encoded protein: CASTPEGSSYEQYF.

This clonotype was found a few times. This chain links TRBV19 with TRBJ1-1; TRBD1 matches 9 bases. The V gene's germline CDR1 is LNHDA and CDR2 SQIVND (reference sequence). Losses at the gene ends were 7 bases for V and 0 bases for J; bases not matched to a gene: 9. The CDR3 extends over 16 amino acids. The CDR3 reads CASTDRGKQVNTEAFF. The CDR3 DNA follows: TGTGCCAGTACTGACAGGGGGAAACAGGTGAACACTGAAGCTTTCTTT.

In this sample, this clonotype turned up a few times. This chain connects TRBV6-5 to TRBJ2-7; the match to TRBD1 covers 7 bases. With V trimmed by 2 bases and J by 2 bases, 3 bases remained unmatched. Germline V gene lookup returns CDR1 MNHEY and CDR2 SVGAGI. This CDR3 is 14 amino acids long. The CDR3 DNA sequence: TGTGCCAGCAGTTACAAGGGGGCAGCCTACGAGCAGTACTTC. This translates into CASSYKGAAYEQYF.